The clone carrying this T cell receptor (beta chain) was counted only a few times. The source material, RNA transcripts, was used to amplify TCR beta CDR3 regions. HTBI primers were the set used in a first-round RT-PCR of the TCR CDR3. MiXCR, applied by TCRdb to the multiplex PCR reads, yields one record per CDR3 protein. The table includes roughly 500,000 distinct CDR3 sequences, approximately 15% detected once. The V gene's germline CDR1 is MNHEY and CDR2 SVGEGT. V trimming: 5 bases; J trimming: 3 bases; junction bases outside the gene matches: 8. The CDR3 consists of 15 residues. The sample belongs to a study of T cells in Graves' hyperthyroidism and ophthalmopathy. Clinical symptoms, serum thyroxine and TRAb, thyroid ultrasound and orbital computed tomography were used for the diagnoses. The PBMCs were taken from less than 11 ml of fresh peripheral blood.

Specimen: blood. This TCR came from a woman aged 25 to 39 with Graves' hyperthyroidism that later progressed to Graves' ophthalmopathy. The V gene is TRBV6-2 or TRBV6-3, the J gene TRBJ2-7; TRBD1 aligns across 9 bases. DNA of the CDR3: TGTGCCAGCAGTACCCCGGACAGGGGAGGCTACGAGCAGTACTTC. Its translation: CASSTPDRGGYEQYF.